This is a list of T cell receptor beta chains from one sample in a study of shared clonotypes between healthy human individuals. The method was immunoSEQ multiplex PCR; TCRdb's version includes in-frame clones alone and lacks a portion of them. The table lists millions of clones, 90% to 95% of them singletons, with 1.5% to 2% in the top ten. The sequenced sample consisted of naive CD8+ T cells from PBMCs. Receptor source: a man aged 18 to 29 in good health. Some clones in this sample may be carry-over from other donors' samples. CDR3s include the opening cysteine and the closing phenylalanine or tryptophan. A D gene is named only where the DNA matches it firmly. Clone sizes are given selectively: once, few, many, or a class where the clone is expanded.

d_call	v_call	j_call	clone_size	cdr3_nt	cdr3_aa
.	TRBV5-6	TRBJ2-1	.	TGTGCCAGCTTATTAGGGGGCAATGAGCAGTTCTTC	CASLLGGNEQFF
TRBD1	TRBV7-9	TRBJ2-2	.	TGTGCCAGTAACCGGGACAGGGCGACCGGGGAGCTGTTTTTT	CASNRDRATGELFF
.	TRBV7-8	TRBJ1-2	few	TGTGCCAGCAGCTTATCCGGGACCCCCGCGCTGAACTATGGCTACACCTTC	CASSLSGTPALNYGYTF
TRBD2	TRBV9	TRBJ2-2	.	TGTGCCAGCAGCGTATCGGGACTAGCCGGGGAGCTGTTTTTT	CASSVSGLAGELFF
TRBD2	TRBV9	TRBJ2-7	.	TGTGCCAGCAGCGTAGGCAACGGGGGGGGCTACGAGCAGTACTTC	CASSVGNGGGYEQYF
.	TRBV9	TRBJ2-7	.	TGTGCCAGCAGCGCGGCGCACGAGCAGTACTTC	CASSAAHEQYF
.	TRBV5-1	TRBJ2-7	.	TGCGCCAGCAGCCAGGACTACGAGCAGTACTTC	CASSQDYEQYF
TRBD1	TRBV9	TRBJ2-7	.	TGTGCCAGCAGCGTAGGGGACAGGGGGACATACGAGCAGTACTTC	CASSVGDRGTYEQYF
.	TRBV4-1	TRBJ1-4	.	TGCGCCAGCAGCCAAGTACAGGAGGGTAATGAAAAACTGTTTTTT	CASSQVQEGNEKLFF
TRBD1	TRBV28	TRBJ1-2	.	TGTGCCAGTAAACAGGGGGCCAACTATGGCTACACCTTC	CASKQGANYGYTF
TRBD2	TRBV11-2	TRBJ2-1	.	TGTGCCAGCAGCTTTACTAGCGGGAGGGCCTCTTACAATGAGCAGTTCTTC	CASSFTSGRASYNEQFF
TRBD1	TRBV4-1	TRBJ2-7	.	TGCGCCAGCAGCCAAGTGGACAGGGGGTCCTACGAGCAGTACTTC	CASSQVDRGSYEQYF
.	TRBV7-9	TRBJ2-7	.	TGTGCCAGCAGCTTCCCTATATCCGAGCAGTACTTC	CASSFPISEQYF
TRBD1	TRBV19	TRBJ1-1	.	TGTGCCAGTAGTATTTATGGGGACAGGGTAACTGAAGCTTTCTTT	CASSIYGDRVTEAFF
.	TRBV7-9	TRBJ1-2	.	TGTGCCAGCAGACCGTCGAAACCTGACTATGGCTACACCTTC	CASRPSKPDYGYTF
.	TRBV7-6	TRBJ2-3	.	TGTGCCAGCAGCTTACTGGGTACGGAGTTCAGCACAGATACGCAGTATTTT	CASSLLGTEFSTDTQYF
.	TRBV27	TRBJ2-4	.	TGTGCCAGCAGTTTAGGGCGGGCGGACATTCAGTACTTC	CASSLGRADIQYF
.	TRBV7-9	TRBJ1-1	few	TGTGCCAGCAGCTTACCCCGGGGCGAAGCTTTCTTT	CASSLPRGEAFF
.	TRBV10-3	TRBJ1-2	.	TGTGCCATCAGTGGGACGGGCGGCTACACCTTC	CAISGTGGYTF
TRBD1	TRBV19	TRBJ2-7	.	TGTGCCAGTAGTCCGTTTGGACAGGCGGGCCCCTACGAGCAGTACTTC	CASSPFGQAGPYEQYF
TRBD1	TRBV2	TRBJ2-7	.	TGTGCCAGCAGTGAAGGGCCAGGGGGCAACTACGAGCAGTACTTC	CASSEGPGGNYEQYF
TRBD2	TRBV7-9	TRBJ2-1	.	TGTGCCAGCAGCTCTAGCGGTTCCTACAATGAGCAGTTCTTC	CASSSSGSYNEQFF
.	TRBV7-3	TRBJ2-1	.	TGTGCCAGCAGCTTAATAGGGTCCGCGGGCAATGAGCAGTTCTTC	CASSLIGSAGNEQFF
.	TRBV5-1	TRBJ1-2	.	TGCGCCAGCAGCGAGGGGTTCGATGTGCGGGGTGGCTACACCTTC	CASSEGFDVRGGYTF
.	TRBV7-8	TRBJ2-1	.	TGTGCCAGCAGCTTAAGGTCTGGTAACAGGGAGCAGTTCTTC	CASSLRSGNREQFF
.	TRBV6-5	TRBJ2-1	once	TGTGCCAGCAGTTACGGAGGGGGGTCCTACAATGAGCAGTTCTTC	CASSYGGGSYNEQFF